This TCR beta chain comes out of a study of T cells expressing NK-cell markers. Study-level information: Source material for TCR beta repertoires consisted of sorted CD3+CD56+NKG2C+, CD3+CD56+NKG2C- and CD3+CD56-NKG2C+ T cells. Broader study findings: Unclear, still, was the HCMV specificity of the expanded NKG2C+ T cell clones. In several donors, dominant clonotypes made up about 25-65% of CD3+CD56-NKG2C+ cells. The study found dominant NKG2C+ clonotypes at roughly 1.0-7.0% of CD8+ T cells in roughly six donors.

Germline values: CDR1 KGHDR, CDR2 SFDVKD. There are 13 residues in the CDR3. In the case of this clonotype: The antigen is unknown.

TCRdb reprocessed the 5' RACE reads and reports one entry per CDR3 protein, with no DNA. This sample's clone table lists around 470,000 distinct CDR3 sequences. The chain uses TRBV24-1 and TRBJ1-1; with no DNA, the TCRdb D assignment of TRBD1 cannot be verified. The material sequenced was blood T cells: a sorted CD56 or NKG2C T cell subset, CD4+ or CD8+ T cells, or bulk PBMC T cells (not recorded which). This clonotype originated in a woman between 50 and 59 years old in good health. This CDR3 is CASRPGTPYGAFF.